This T cell receptor beta chain is drawn from a study of blood T cell repertoires in COVID-19 (dated by TCRdb to the early 2020s). With regard to the full study: Samples covering the acute and convalescent phases of COVID-19 were provided by collaborators in the United States, Italy and Spain. Subjects who had been exposed to COVID-19, were actively infected with it, or had recovered from it provided the deeply sampled blood TCRbeta repertoires that made up the dataset. Sample metadata almost always included a de-identified subject ID, COVID-19 status, age in years and sex. The repertoires were made available in a free public database intended to serve as a resource for research on the immune response to SARS-CoV-2. HLA class I and class II types, where available, came from metadata supplied by the sample provider rather than from assay-based typing. The material from the prospective study consisted of cDNA or gDNA derived from T cells, B-cell-depleted T cells, or PBMCs. The samples were drawn from two sources: the first 160 participants of the ongoing ImmuneRACE study, and 1,254 subjects contributed by 6 global collaborators. What the study reported, not specific to this receptor: The quantity of clinical and demographic metadata differed by source and by participant and was supplied without curation.

TCRbeta CDR3 regions were amplified from genomic DNA using the immunoSEQ Assay, a bias-controlled multiplex PCR. For the original study's pipeline: Within the assay, amplification of reference gene primers was used to estimate how many nucleated cells each sample contained. Sequence reads were collapsed and filtered to measure the absolute abundance of every unique TCRbeta CDR3 rearrangement. Productive Simpson clonality was computed per sample as the square root of Simpson's diversity index over productive rearrangements. TCRdb mirrors the immuneACCESS table, restricted to in-frame sequences. Some clones are absent from its copies; in checked studies, under half trace to an unresolved V gene, and the reason for the others is unknown. V, J and clone size are taken as reported in that table, and D and trimming were inferred from the DNA itself. Present in this sample are a few hundred thousand clones, around four fifths of which were seen just once. About 5% of the sample lies in the top ten.

Comment on this clone: There is no known antigen for this receptor. No base-level quality is on record; no much larger clone is a single base apart.

Participants in the prospective study were enrolled through a virtual design, were aged roughly 18 to 95 years, and lived in roughly 25 United States geographic areas. In the prospective study, cohorts were assigned on the basis of participant-reported clinical history obtained from a screening survey and a study questionnaire. Recovered participants in ImmuneRACE Cohort 3 were defined by two consecutive negative NP/OP PCR tests, clearance by a healthcare professional, or resolution of symptoms. In the prospective study, mobile phlebotomists collected whole blood, serum and a nasopharyngeal or oropharyngeal swab from each participant. Additional blood draws and questionnaires over an approximately two-month period could optionally be provided by prospective study participants. Before DNA extraction, prospective study blood samples were shipped either frozen or at room temperature. Sequenced input: PBMCs or T cells enriched from blood (not recorded which). This receptor was obtained from a woman aged 45-59 years who had recovered from COVID-19.

The DNA is as follows: TGTGCCAGCGGAACAGGGGTAGGTGAAGCTTTCTTT. Its translation reads: CASGTGVGEAFF. The sequence links TRBV6-5 to TRBJ1-1, with TRBD1 matching 7 junction bases. Reading from cysteine to phenylalanine, the CDR3 counts 12 amino acids. The CDR3 DNA has 36 bases and is translated from base 1. V ends up 8 bases short and J 7 bases short, with an unmatched junction base count of 7. CDR1 MNHEY and CDR2 SVGAGI are derived from the germline V gene.